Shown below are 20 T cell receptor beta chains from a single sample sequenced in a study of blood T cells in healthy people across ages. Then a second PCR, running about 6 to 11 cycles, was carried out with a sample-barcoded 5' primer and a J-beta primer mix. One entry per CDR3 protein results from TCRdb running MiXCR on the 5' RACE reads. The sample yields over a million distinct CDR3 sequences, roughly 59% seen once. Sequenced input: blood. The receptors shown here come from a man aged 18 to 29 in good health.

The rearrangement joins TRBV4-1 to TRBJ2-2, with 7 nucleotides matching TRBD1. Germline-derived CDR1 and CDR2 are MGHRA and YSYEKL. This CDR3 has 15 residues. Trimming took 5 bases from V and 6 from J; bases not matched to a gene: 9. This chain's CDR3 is CASSRTGENPGELFF. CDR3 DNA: TGCGCCAGCAGCAGGACAGGCGAAAACCCCGGGGAGCTGTTTTTT.

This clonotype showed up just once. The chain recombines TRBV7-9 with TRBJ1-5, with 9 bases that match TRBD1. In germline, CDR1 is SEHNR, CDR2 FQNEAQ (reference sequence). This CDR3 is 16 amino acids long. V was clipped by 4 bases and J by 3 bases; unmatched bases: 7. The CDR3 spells CASSYTQGAYNQPQHF. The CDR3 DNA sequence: TGTGCCAGCAGCTACACACAGGGGGCGTACAATCAGCCCCAGCATTTT.

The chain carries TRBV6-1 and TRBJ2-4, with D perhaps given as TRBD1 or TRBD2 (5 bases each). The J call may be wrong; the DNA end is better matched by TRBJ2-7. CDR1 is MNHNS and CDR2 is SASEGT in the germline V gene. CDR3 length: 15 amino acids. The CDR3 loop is CASLPPGALTYEQYF. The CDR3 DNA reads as TGTGCCAGCCTCCCCCCCGGGGCCCTTACCTACGAGCAGTACTTC.

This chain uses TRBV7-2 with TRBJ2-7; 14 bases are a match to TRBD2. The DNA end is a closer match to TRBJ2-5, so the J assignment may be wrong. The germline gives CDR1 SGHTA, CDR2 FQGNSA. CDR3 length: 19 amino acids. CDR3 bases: TGTGCCAGCAGCTCCCTAGGACTAGCGGGAGGTCCGGTTGGAGAGACCCAGTACTTC. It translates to CASSSLGLAGGPVGETQYF.

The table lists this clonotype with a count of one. The CDR3 is CASSSPISYNEQYF. The DNA of the CDR3 is TGTGCCAGCAGCTCCCCAATCTCCTACAATGAGCAGTACTTC. The chain has TRBV7-2 and TRBJ2-7; no clear D gene. The CDR3 consists of 14 residues. Looked up from germline, CDR1 is SGHTA and CDR2 is FQGNSA. The germline V and J ends were trimmed by 4 bases and 7 bases, with 17 bases remaining between them.

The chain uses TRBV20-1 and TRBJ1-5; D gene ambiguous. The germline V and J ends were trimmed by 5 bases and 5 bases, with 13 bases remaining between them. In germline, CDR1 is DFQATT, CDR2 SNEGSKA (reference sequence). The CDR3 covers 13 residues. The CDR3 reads CSAGRGDYQPQHF. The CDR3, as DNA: TGCAGTGCTGGGAGAGGCGATTATCAGCCCCAGCATTTT.

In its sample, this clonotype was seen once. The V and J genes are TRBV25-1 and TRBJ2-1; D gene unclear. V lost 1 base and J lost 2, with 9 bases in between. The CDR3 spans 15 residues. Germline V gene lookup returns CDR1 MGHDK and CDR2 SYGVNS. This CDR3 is CASSEFGGPYNEQFF. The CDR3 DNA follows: TGTGCCAGCAGTGAATTTGGCGGTCCCTACAATGAGCAGTTCTTC.

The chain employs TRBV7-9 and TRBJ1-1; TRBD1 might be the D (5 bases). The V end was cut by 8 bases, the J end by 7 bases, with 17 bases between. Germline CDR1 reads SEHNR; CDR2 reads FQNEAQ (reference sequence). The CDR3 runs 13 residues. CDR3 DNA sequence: TGTGCCAGCGATCGCGGGAGGGGAGATGAAGCTTTCTTT. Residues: CASDRGRGDEAFF.

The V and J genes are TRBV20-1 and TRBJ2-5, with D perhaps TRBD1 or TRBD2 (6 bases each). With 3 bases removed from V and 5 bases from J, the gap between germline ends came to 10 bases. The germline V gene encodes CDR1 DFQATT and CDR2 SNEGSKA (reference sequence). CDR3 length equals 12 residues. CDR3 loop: CSARRRGETQYF. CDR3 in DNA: TGCAGTGCTAGGAGGAGGGGGGAGACCCAGTACTTC.

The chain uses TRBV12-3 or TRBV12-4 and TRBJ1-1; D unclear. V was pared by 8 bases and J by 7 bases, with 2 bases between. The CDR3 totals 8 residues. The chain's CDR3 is CASGEAFF. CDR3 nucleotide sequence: TGTGCCAGCGGTGAAGCTTTCTTT.

In DNA, the CDR3 is TGTGCCAGCGGCCCCCTAGCGGGGGTGGAGACCCAGTACTTC. Encoded protein: CASGPLAGVETQYF. The V call is TRBV7-2, the J call TRBJ2-5, with 10 bases fitting TRBD2. The CDR3 consists of 14 residues. The J segment lost 5 bases and the V segment lost 8 bases, leaving 8 bases of the junction unmatched. Germline V CDR1 and CDR2: SGHTA, FQGNSA.

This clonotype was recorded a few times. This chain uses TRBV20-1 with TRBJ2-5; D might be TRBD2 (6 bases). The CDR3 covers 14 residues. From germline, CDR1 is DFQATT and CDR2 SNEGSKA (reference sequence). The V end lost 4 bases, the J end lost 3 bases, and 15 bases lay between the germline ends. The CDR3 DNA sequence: TGCAGTGCTAACCGGGAGCTGGGGGAAGAGACCCAGTACTTC. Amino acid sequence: CSANRELGEETQYF.

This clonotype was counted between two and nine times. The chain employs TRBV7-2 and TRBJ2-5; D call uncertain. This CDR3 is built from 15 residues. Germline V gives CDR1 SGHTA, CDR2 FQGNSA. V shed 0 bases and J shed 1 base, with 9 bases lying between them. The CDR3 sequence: CASSLAGILQETQYF. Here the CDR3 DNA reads TGTGCCAGCAGCTTAGCAGGGATTCTCCAAGAGACCCAGTACTTC. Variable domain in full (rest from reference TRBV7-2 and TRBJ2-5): GAGVSQSPSNKVTEKGKDVELRCDPISGHTALYWYRQSLGQGLEFLIYFQGNSAPDKSGLPSDRFSAERTGGSVSTLTIQRTQQEDSAVYLCASSLAGILQETQYFGPGTRLLVL.

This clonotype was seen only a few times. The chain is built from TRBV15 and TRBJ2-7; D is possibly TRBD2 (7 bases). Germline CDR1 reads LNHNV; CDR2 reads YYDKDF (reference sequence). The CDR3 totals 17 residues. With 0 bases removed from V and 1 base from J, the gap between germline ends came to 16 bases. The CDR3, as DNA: TGTGCCACCAGCAGAGATTACCCGGGGGGCGTTTCCTACGAGCAGTACTTC. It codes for CATSRDYPGGVSYEQYF.

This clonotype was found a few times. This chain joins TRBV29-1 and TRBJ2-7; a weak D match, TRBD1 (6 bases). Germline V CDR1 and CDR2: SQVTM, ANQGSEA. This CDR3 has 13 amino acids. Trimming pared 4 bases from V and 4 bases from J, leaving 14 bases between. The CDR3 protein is CSVGQGRLYEQYF. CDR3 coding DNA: TGCAGCGTTGGTCAGGGGCGTTTGTACGAGCAGTACTTC.

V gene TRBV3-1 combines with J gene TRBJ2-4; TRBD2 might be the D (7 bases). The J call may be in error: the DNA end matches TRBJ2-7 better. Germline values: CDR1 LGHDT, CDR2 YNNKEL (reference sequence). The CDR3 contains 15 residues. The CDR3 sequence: CASSPVREGVVEQYF. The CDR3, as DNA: TGTGCCAGCAGCCCAGTCAGGGAGGGGGTCGTCGAGCAGTACTTC.

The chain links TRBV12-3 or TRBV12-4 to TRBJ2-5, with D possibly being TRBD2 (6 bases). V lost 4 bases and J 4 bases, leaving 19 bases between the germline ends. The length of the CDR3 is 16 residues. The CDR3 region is CASSSPLARQLETQYF. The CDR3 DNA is TGTGCCAGCAGTTCCCCCCTAGCGCGCCAATTAGAGACCCAGTACTTC.

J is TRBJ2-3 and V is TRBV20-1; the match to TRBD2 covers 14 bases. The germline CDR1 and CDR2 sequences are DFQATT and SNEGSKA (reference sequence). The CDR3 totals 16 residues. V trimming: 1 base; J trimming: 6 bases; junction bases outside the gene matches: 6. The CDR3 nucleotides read TGCAGTGCTAGAGTCCTGACTAGCGGGGGGGCGGATACGCAGTATTTT. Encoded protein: CSARVLTSGGADTQYF.

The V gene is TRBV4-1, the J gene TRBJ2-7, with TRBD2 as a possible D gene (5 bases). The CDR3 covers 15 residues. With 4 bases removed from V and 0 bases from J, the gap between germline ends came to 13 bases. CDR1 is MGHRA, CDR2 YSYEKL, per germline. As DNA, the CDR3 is TGCGCCAGCAGCCCGGCCGGCCGGGACTCCTACGAGCAGTACTTC. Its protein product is CASSPAGRDSYEQYF.

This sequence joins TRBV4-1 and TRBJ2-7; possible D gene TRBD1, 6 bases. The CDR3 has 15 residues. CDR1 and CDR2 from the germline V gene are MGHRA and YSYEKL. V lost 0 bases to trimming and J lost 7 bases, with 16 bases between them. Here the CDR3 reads CASSQDNSRGEEQYF. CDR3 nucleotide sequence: TGCGCCAGCAGCCAAGATAATTCCAGGGGCGAAGAGCAGTACTTC.